This entry features one T cell receptor beta chain sequence. This entry belongs to a study of cytomegalovirus exposure and HLA in healthy donors. CDR1 MNHEY and CDR2 SMNVEV come from the germline V gene (reference sequence). Deletions cut 0 bases from V and 0 bases from J, with 6 bases between. The CDR3 is made up of 15 amino acids. Data came from immunoSEQ multiplex PCR; TCRdb stores just in-frame clones and leaves some out. The table records roughly 250,000 clones, around 86% of them present only once. The chain combines TRBV27 with TRBJ2-1, with no clear D. The TCR originated in a woman aged 25 to 45 in good health and CMV-seropositive. The specimen sequenced was PBMCs. This chain's CDR3 is CASSLSPVSYNEQFF. The CDR3 nucleotides read TGTGCCAGCAGTTTATCGCCGGTCTCCTACAATGAGCAGTTCTTC.